This T cell receptor (beta chain) was identified during a study of cytomegalovirus exposure and HLA in healthy donors. Study-level points and caveats: Reported performance of the classifier showed diagnosis of cytomegalovirus status with high specificity and sensitivity. Fewer N-insertions (relative to the approximately 700-donor mean) were reportedly seen in an Asian-associated ancestry cluster in a later analysis. One cluster of highly shared sequence variants probably arose as a sequencing artifact. Analyses of presence and absence presupposed an approximately uniform sequencing depth across donors.

Comment on this clone: Its antigen is not known.

PCR amplification relied on 60 Vbeta primers (plus 13 Jbeta primers). Libraries were prepared by immunoSEQ multiplex PCR; TCRdb keeps only in-frame clonotypes and omits some of them. The data show about 210,000 clones, approximately 80% seen once. The sequence was collected from a young man in good health and CMV-seronegative. The sequenced sample was PBMCs.

The CDR3: CASSLDPSYEQYF. Here the CDR3 DNA reads TGCGCCAGCAGCTTGGACCCGAGCTACGAGCAGTACTTC. The chain carries TRBV5-1 and TRBJ2-7, with unresolved D. The CDR3 length is 13 residues. The germline gives CDR1 SGHRS, CDR2 YFSETQ. Trimming removed 0 bases at V and 3 bases at J, with 7 bases between.